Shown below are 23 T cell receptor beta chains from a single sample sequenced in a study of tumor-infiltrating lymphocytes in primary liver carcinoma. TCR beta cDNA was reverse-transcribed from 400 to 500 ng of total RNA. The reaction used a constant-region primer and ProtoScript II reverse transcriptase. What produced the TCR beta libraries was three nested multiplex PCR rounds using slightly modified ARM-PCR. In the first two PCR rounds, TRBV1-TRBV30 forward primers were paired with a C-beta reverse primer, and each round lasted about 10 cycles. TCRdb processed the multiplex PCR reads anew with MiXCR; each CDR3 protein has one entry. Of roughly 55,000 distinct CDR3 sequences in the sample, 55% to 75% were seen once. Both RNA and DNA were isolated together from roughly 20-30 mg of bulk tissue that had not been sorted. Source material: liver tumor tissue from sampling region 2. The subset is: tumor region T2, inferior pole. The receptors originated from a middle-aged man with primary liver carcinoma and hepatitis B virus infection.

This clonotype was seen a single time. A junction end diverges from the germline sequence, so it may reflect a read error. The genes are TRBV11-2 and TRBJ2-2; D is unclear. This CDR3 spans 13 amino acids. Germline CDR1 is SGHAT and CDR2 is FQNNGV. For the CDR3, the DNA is TGTCCCAGTAGCTTAGCAGGCCCCGGGGAGCTGTTTTTT. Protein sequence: CPSSLAGPGELFF.

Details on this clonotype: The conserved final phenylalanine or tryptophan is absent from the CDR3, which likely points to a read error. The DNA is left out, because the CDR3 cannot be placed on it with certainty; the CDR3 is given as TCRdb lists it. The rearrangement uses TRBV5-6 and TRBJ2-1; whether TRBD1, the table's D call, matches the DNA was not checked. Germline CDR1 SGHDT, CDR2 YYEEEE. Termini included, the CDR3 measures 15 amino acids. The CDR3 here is CASSLGDRVWDEHFL.

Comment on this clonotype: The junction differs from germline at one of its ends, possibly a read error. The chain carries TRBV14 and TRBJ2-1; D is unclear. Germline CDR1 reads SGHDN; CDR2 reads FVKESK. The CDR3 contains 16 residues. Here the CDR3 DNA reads TGTGCCAGCAGTGCCGTAGTGGGATGCGTAAACAATGAGCAATTCTTC. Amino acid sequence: CASSAVVGCVNNEQFF.

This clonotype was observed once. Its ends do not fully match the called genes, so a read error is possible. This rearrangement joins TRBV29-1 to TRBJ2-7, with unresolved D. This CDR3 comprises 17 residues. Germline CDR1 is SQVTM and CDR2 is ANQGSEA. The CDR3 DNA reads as TGCGGCGTTTTAGGTGGTTCGGTAGTGAGGAGCTCCTACGAGCAGTACTTC. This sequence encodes CGVLGGSVVRSSYEQYF.

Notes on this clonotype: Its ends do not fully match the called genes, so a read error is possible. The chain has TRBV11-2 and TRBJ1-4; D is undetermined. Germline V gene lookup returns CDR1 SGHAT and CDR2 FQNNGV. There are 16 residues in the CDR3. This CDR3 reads CASSKTSGGTNEKLLF. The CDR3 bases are TGTGCCAGCAGCAAGACTTCAGGAGGAACGAATGAAAAATTGCTTTTT. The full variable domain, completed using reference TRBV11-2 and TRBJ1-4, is EAGVAQSPRYKIIEKRQSVAFWCNPISGHATLYWYQQILGQGPKLLIQFQNNGVVDDSQLPKDRFSAERLKGVDSTLKIQPAKLEDSAVYLCASSKTSGGTNEKLLFGSGTQLSVL.

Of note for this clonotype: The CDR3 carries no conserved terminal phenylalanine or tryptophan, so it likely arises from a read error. CDR3 sequence: CASSLSGVQSQHL. The CDR3 DNA reads TGTGCCAGCAGTTTAAGTGGGGTACAGTCTCAGCATCTT. The V gene is TRBV12-3 or TRBV12-4, the J gene TRBJ1-5; D gene uncertain. Trimming cost V 2 bases and J 13 bases, with 15 bases left between them. The CDR3 runs 13 residues.

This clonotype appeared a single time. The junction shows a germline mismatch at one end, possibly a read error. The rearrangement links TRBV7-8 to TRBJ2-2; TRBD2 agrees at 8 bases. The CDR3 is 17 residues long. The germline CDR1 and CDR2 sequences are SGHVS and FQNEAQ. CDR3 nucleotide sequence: TGTGCCAGCAGCTTCCGGATTAGCGGGGCGAACACCGGGAAGCTGTTTTTT. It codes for CASSFRISGANTGKLFF.

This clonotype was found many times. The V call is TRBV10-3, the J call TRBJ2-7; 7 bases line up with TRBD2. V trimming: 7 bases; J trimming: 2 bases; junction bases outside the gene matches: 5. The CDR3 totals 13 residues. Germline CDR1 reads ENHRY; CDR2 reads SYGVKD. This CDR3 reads CAIKAGTPYEQYF. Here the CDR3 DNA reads TGTGCCATCAAAGCGGGGACTCCCTACGAGCAGTACTTC.

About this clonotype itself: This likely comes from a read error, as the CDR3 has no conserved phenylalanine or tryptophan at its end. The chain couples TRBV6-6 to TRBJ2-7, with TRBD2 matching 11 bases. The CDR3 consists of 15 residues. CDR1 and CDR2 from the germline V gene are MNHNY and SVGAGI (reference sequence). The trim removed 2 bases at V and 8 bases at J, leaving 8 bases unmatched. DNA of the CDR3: TGTGCCAGCAGTTACGGGGCTAGCGGGAGGTACAAGCAGTACTAC. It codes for CASSYGASGRYKQYY.

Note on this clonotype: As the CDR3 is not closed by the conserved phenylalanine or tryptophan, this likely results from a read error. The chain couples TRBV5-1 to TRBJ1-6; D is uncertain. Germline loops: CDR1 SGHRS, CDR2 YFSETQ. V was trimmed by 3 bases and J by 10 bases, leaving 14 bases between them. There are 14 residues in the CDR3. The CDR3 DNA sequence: TGCGCCAGCAGCTCCCAGAGAGGGAAGTCACCCCTCCACATT. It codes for CASSSQRGKSPLHI.

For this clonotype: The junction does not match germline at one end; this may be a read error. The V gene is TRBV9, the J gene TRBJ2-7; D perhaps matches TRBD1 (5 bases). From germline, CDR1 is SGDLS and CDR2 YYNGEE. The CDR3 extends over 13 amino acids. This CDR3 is CASSVDTNYEQYF. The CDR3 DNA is TGTGCCAGCAGCGTGGACACCAACTACGAGCAATACTTC. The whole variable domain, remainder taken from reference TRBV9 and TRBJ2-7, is DSGVTQTPKHLITATGQRVTLRCSPRSGDLSVYWYQQSLDQGLQFLIQYYNGEERAKGNILERFSAQQFPDLHSELNLSSLELGDSALYFCASSVDTNYEQYFGPGTRLTVT.

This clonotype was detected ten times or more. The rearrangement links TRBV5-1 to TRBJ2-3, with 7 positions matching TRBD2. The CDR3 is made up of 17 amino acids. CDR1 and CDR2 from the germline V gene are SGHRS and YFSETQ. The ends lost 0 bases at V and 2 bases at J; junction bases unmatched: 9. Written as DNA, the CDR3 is TGCGCCAGCAGCTTGGATAACCGGCTAGCGGTCACAGATACGCAGTATTTT. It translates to CASSLDNRLAVTDTQYF.

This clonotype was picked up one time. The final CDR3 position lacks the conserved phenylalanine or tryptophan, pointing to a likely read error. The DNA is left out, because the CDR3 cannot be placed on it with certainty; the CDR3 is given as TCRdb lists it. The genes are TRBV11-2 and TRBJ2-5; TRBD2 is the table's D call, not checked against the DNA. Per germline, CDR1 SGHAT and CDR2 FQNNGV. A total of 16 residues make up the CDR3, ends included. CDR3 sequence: CASSQTPGWRKETQCV.

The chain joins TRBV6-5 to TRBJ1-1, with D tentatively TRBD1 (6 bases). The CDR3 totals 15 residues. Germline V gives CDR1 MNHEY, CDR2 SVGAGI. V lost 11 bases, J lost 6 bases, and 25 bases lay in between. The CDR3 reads CADSYSIGGGAEAFF. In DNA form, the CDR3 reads TGTGCCGACAGTTACTCGATTGGGGGCGGAGCTGAAGCTTTCTTT.

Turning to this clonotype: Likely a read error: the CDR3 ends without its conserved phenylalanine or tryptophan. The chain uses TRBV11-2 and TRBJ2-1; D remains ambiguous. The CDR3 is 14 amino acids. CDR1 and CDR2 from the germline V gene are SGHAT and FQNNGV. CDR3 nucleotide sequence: TGTTCAAGCAGCTTATACCGGCTAGTTAGTGAGCAGTTCTCC. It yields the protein CSSSLYRLVSEQFS.

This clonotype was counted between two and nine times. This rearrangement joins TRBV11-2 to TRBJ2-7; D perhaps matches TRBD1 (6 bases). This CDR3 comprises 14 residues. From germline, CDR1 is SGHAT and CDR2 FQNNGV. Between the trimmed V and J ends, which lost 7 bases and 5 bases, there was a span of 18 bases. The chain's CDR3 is CASIIGPTGHEQYF. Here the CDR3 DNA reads TGTGCCAGCATCATAGGTCCTACAGGGCACGAGCAGTACTTC.

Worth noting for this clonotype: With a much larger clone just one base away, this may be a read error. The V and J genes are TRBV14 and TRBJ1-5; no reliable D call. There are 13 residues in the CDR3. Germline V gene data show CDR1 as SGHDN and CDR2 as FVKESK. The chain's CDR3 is CTSSQQTNQPQHF. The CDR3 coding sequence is TGTACCAGCAGCCAACAGACGAATCAGCCCCAGCATTTT.

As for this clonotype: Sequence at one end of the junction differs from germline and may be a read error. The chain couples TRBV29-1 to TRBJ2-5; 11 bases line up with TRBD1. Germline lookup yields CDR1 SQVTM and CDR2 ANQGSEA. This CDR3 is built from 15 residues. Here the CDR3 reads CSVEADRGRAEIQYF. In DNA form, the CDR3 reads TGCAGCGTTGAAGCGGACAGGGGGCGGGCAGAGATCCAGTACTTC.

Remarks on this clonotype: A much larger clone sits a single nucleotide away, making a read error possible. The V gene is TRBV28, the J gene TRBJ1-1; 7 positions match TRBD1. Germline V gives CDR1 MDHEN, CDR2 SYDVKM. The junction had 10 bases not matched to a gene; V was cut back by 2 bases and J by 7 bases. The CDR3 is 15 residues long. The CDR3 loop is CASSLETGSGIEAFF. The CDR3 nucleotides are TGTGCCAGCAGTTTAGAGACAGGGAGCGGTATTGAAGCTTTCTTT.

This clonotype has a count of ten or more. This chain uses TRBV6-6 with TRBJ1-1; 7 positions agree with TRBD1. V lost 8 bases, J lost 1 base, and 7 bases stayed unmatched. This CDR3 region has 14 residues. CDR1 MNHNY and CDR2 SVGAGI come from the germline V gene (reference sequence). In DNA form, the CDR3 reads TGTGCCAGCTCCGGGGACAGTAAGAACACTGAAGCTTTCTTT. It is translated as CASSGDSKNTEAFF.

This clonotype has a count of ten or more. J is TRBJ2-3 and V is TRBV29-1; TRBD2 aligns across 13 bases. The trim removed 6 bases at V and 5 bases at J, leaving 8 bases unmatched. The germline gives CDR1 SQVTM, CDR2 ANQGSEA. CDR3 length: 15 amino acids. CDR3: CSVRTSGSWKDTQYF. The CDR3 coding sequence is TGCAGCGTACGGACTAGCGGGAGTTGGAAAGATACGCAGTATTTT.

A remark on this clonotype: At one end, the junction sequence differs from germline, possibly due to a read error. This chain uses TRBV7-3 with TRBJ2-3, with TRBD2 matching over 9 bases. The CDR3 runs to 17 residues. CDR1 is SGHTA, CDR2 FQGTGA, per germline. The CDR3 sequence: CARSLSPLSSGKDTQYF. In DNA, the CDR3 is TGTGCCCGCAGCTTAAGCCCGCTCTCTAGCGGGAAGGATACGCAGTATTTT.

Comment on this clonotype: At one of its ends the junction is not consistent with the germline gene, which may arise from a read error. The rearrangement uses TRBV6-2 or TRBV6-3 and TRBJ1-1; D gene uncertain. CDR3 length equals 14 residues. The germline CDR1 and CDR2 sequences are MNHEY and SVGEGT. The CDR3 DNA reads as TGTGCCAACAGTTACTGGTTGGACTCCACTGAAGCTTTCTTT. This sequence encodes CANSYWLDSTEAFF.